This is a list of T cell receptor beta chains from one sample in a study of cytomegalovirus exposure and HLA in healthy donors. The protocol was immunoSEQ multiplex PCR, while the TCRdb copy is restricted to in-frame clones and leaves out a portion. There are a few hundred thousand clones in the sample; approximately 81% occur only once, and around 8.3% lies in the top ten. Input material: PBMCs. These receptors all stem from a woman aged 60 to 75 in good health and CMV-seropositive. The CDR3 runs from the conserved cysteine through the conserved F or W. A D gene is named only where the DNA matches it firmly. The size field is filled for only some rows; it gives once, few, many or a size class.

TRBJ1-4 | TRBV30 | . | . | TGTGCCTGGAGTCCAGGGGTTGGATCTAATGAAAAACTGTTTTTT | CAWSPGVGSNEKLFF
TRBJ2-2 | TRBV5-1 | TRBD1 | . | TGCGCCAGCAGCTTGAGCCCGGGACAGAATACCGGGGAGCTGTTTTTT | CASSLSPGQNTGELFF
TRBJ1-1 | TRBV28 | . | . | TGTGCCAGCACCGCCGGACAGCTGAACACTGAAGCTTTCTTT | CASTAGQLNTEAFF
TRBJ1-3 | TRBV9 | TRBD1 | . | TGTGCCAGCAGCGTAGGGATTATTAGGGGGACAGCTGGAAACACCATATATTTT | CASSVGIIRGTAGNTIYF
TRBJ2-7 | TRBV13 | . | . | TGTGCCACACTCCGCCTGTTAAAACAGGTAACCTACGAGCAGTACTTC | CATLRLLKQVTYEQYF
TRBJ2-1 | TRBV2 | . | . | TGTGCCAGCAGCAGCGGCCCAGACAATGAGCAGTTCTTC | CASSSGPDNEQFF
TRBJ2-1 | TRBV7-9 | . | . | TGTGCCAGCAGCTTTGGGGGGTGGAGGGCCGACGGGGAGCAGTTCTTC | CASSFGGWRADGEQFF
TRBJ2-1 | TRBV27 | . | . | TGTGCCAGCAGTTTATCAAGTGGGAGCTCCTACAATGAGCAGTTCTTC | CASSLSSGSSYNEQFF
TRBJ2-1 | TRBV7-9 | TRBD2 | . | TGTGCCAGCAGCCCTAGCGGGAGAGGGTACAATGAGCAGTTCTTC | CASSPSGRGYNEQFF
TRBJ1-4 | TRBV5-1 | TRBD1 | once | TGCGCCAGCAGCTTGACAGGGGTTAATGAAAAACTGTTTTTT | CASSLTGVNEKLFF
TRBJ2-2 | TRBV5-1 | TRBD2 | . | TGCGCCAGCAGCAGCACTAGCGGGATCACCGGGGAGCTGTTTTTT | CASSSTSGITGELFF
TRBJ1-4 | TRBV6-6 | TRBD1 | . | TGTGCCAGCACCACGGACAGGGTCGTGTGGAAACTGTTTTTT | CASTTDRVVWKLFF
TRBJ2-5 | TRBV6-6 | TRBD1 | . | TGTGCCAGCAATCCGACAGGGGGGCAGGAGACCCAGTACTTC | CASNPTGGQETQYF
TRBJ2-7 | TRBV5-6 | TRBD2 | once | TGTGCCAGCAGCCCAGCGGGAGCCACCTACGAGCAGTACTTC | CASSPAGATYEQYF
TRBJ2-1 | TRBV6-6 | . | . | TGTGCCAGCAGGGAACAGGTCTACAATGAGCAGTTCTTC | CASREQVYNEQFF
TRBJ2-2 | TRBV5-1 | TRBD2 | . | TGCGCCAGCAGCCCACCTCTAGCGGGAGGGGCCGGGGAGCTGTTTTTT | CASSPPLAGGAGELFF
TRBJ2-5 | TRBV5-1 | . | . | TGCGCCAGCAGCCCAGGGTCAGAAAGAGAGACCCAGTACTTC | CASSPGSERETQYF
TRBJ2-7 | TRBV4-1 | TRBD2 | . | TGCGCCAGCAGCCAAGAAGGTATAGCGGGAGGGCCGCAGTGGGCCTACGAGCAGTACTTC | CASSQEGIAGGPQWAYEQYF
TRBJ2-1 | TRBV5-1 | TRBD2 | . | TGCGCCAGTAACGTTGCCAGACTAGCGGTCTCCTACAATGAGCAGTTCTTC | CASNVARLAVSYNEQFF
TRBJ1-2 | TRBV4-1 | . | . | TGCGCCAGCAGCCAAGACCCAGGACAGCCCTATGGCTACACCTTC | CASSQDPGQPYGYTF
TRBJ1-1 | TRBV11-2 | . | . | TGTGCCAGCAGCCCTAGACTCGGAGCTTTCTTT | CASSPRLGAFF
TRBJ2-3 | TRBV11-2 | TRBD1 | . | TGTGCCAGCAGGTCCCCCCGGGACAGGGGACCCCGGGGGCAGTATTTT | CASRSPRDRGPRGQYF
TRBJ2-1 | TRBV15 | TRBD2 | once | TGTGCCACCAGCAGATTTGGCCCGATTAGCGGGAATACGAGGGGGCAGTTCTTC | CATSRFGPISGNTRGQFF
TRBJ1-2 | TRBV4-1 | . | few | TGCGCCAGCAGCCAATCCCTGAGTTATGGCTACACCTTC | CASSQSLSYGYTF
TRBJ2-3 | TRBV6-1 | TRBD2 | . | TGTGCCAGCAGTGTCGGGCTAGCGGGAGTTAGAGATACGCAGTATTTT | CASSVGLAGVRDTQYF
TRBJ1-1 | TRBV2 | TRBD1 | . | TGTGCCAGCAGTGAGGGGACAGGGCAAACTGAAGCTTTCTTT | CASSEGTGQTEAFF
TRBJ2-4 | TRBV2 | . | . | TGTGCCAGCAAGATGGAGGTTCTTCTAGCCAAAAACATTCAGTACTTC | CASKMEVLLAKNIQYF
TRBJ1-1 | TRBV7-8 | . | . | TGTGCCAGCAGCTTAGGAGGAGTGAACACTGAAGCTTTCTTT | CASSLGGVNTEAFF
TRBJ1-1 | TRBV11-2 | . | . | TGTGCCAGCAGCTTAGATCGTGTCTCGGGCACTGAAGCTTTCTTT | CASSLDRVSGTEAFF
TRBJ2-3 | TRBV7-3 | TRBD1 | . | TGTGCCAGCAGCTCTACAGGGGGTACGCAGTATTTT | CASSSTGGTQYF
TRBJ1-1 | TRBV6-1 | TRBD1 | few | TGTGCCAGCAGGGGACAGCAAATGAACACTGAAGCTTTCTTT | CASRGQQMNTEAFF
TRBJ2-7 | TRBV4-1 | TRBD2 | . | TGCGCCAGCAGCCTCACTAGCGGGAGGACTTACGAGCAGTACTTC | CASSLTSGRTYEQYF